This T cell receptor beta chain was profiled in a study of T cells in Graves' hyperthyroidism and ophthalmopathy. Study in general: Pretreatment peripheral blood was obtained at initial diagnosis.

Trimming took off 5 bases at V and 5 bases at J, with 25 bases between the two ends. The germline V gene encodes CDR1 SGHTA and CDR2 FQGNSA. The CDR3 is made up of 17 amino acids. Overall study results and limits: Blood also contained most expanded thyroid clonotypes above 0.001.

Amplification of TCR beta CDR3 regions used RNA as the template. An initial round of RT-PCR targeting the TCR CDR3 relied on the HTBI primer set. Via MiXCR, TCRdb re-called the multiplex PCR reads, giving one row per CDR3 protein. The sample contains more than 350,000 distinct CDR3 sequences, about 15% of which appear only once. Ophthalmopathy patients showed a Clinical Activity Score of at least 3, NOSPECS grade of at least 4 and duration under 3 months. Fresh peripheral blood, about 9.3 ml, yielded the PBMCs. Comments on this clonotype: Its antigen is still unknown.

The V call is TRBV7-2, the J call TRBJ2-7, with D possibly being TRBD2 (6 bases). Material for sequencing was blood. This TCR came from an older woman with Graves' ophthalmopathy. The CDR3 region is CASSDPLVGGPFHEQYF. CDR3 bases: TGTGCCAGCAGCGACCCATTAGTGGGAGGCCCTTTCCACGAGCAGTACTTC.